This TCR beta chain was retrieved from a study of blood T cell repertoires in COVID-19. Study at large: T cells, B-cell-depleted T cells, or PBMCs supplied cDNA or gDNA.

The V gene end was trimmed by 5 bases and the J gene end by 0 bases; junction bases not matched to a gene: 6. Germline lookup yields CDR1 LGHNA and CDR2 YSLEER. CDR3 length equals 15 residues. In the authors' methods: Reference gene primer amplification gave nucleated cell count estimates. Clones were read by immunoSEQ multiplex PCR, and TCRdb kept only the in-frame ones, dropping some. Clone size and the V and J calls come from that table; the DNA yielded D and trimming. Here the sample spans 200,000 to 250,000 clones, just under 90% being singletons. The TCR sequence derives from a man in his thirties or forties with COVID-19, enrolled during active disease. Specimen: peripheral blood. The chain recombines TRBV4-3 with TRBJ2-7, with 8 bases fitting TRBD2. The CDR3 bases are TGCGCCAGCAGCTACACTAGCGGCAGCTCCTACGAGCAGTACTTC. It specifies CASSYTSGSSYEQYF.